This is a list of T cell receptor beta chains from one sample in a study of response to subunit inactivated influenza vaccine. Each CDR3 protein gets one entry after TCRdb re-called the RT-PCR reads with MiXCR. Of roughly 460,000 distinct CDR3 sequences detected, 10% to 11% appear once; the ten largest clones hold about an eighth. Here the sequenced sample was PBMCs from blood, taken 40 to 50 days after vaccination. The receptors were sampled from a man over 45 who received an inactivated influenza vaccine. CDR3s include the opening cysteine and the closing phenylalanine or tryptophan. D genes are given only for firm matches. The listing skips clone size in some rows; elsewhere it reads once, few, many or a size class.

>TRBJ2-1|TRBD2|.|TRBV7-9
TGTGCCAGCAGCTTAGATGGTCTAGCGGGGGACAATGAGCAGTTCTTC
CASSLDGLAGDNEQFF
>TRBJ2-3|.|few|TRBV11-2
TGTGCCAGCAGCTTAGACTCGCCGCGACAGTATTTT
CASSLDSPRQYF
>TRBJ2-2|TRBD1|few|TRBV12-3/TRBV12-4
TGTGCCAGCATCATGAGACAGGGGGTAACCGGGGAGCTGTTTTTT
CASIMRQGVTGELFF
>TRBJ1-4|TRBD1|.|TRBV4-1
TGCGCCAGCAGCCAAACAGGGGCAGGAGCAACTAATGAAAAACTGTTTTTT
CASSQTGAGATNEKLFF
>TRBJ2-3|.|.|TRBV18
TGTGCCAGCTCACCTACTGACAAACCAGATACGCAGTATTTT
CASSPTDKPDTQYF
>TRBJ1-6|.|many|TRBV12-3/TRBV12-4
TGTGCCAGCAGTTTCGGACAGACGGGTTCACCCCTCCACTTT
CASSFGQTGSPLHF
>TRBJ2-7|TRBD1|many|TRBV20-1
TGCAGTGCCCTGGGACAGAGCTCCTACGAGCAGTACTTC
CSALGQSSYEQYF
>TRBJ1-3|.|.|TRBV12-3/TRBV12-4
TGTGCCAGCAGTATTGGGGAAGCTCGTGGAAACACCATATATTTT
CASSIGEARGNTIYF
>TRBJ2-7|.|.|TRBV4-3
TGCGCCAGCAGCCAAGAGTCAGCGGACTACTACGAGCAGTACTTC
CASSQESADYYEQYF
>TRBJ2-4|.|few|TRBV20-1
TGCAGTGCTAGAGGACAGCCGGCCAAAAACATTCAGTACTTC
CSARGQPAKNIQYF
>TRBJ1-5|.|many|TRBV28
TGTGCCAGCAGTTTATTTACCGGGTCCCAGCATTTT
CASSLFTGSQHF
>TRBJ2-5|.|.|TRBV6-5
TGTGCCAGCAGTTACGGGCGGATGCAAGAGACCCAGTACTTC
CASSYGRMQETQYF
>TRBJ2-3|TRBD2|.|TRBV20-1
TGCAGTGCTAGACCGATAGCGGGAAGCGGAGATACGCAGTATTTT
CSARPIAGSGDTQYF
>TRBJ2-5|TRBD1|few|TRBV4-1
TGCGCCAGCAGCCTAAGAGGGACAGAGCAAGAGACCCAGTACTTC
CASSLRGTEQETQYF
>TRBJ1-1|TRBD1|.|TRBV6-2/TRBV6-3
TGTGCCAGCAGTTGGGATACAGGGGGCGGAAACACTGAAGCTTTCTTT
CASSWDTGGGNTEAFF
>TRBJ2-2|TRBD1|few|TRBV7-9
TGTGCCAGGAGGGACAGGAACACCGGGGAGCTGTTTTTT
CARRDRNTGELFF